The 2 T cell receptor beta chains below all came from one sample that was sequenced in a study of CD8 T cells in ankylosing spondylitis. TCRdb re-derived calls from the 5' RACE reads in MiXCR, one entry per CDR3 protein. The sample has tens of thousands of distinct CDR3 sequences, roughly 6.8% seen once. Sequencing was done on a sample of blood, either unsorted or a sorted T cell fraction (not recorded which). The receptors were sampled from a male donor with ankylosing spondylitis or in good health (not recorded which).

This clonotype was seen at least ten times. The CDR3 sequence: CSAPTAGMSTDTQYF. CDR3 DNA sequence: TGCAGTGCCCCTACGGCGGGGATGAGTACAGATACGCAGTATTTT. This chain uses TRBV20-1 with TRBJ2-3, with D perhaps matching TRBD2 (6 bases). CDR3 length: 15 residues. The ends were cut back, 6 bases at V and 3 bases at J, with 19 bases in the middle. Germline values: CDR1 DFQATT, CDR2 SNEGSKA (reference sequence).

At least ten counts were recorded for this clonotype. The rearrangement joins TRBV23-1 to TRBJ2-7; D remains unclear. TRBV23-1 is identified as an open reading frame with a role that is uncertain. CDR3 length: 16 residues. V was shortened by 0 bases and J by 3 bases, with 15 bases between the two germline ends. CDR3 DNA: TGCGCCAGCAGTCAATCCGTCCTAAGTGCGGACTACGAGCAGTACTTC. It specifies CASSQSVLSADYEQYF.